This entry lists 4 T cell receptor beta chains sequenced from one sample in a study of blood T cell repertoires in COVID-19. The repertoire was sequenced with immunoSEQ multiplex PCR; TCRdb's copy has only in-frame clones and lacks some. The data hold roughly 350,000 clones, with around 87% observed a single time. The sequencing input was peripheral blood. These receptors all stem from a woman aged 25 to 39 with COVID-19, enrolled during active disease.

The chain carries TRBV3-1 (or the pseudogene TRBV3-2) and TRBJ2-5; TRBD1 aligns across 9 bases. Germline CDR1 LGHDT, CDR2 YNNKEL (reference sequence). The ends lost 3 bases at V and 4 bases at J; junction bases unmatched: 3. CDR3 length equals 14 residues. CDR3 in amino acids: CASSQNRGRETQYF. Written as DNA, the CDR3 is TGTGCCAGCAGCCAGAACAGGGGGCGAGAGACCCAGTACTTC.

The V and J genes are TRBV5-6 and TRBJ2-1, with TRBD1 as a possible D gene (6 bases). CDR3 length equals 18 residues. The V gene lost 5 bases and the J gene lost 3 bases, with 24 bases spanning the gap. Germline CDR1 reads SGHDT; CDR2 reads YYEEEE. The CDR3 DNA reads TGTGCCAGCAGACCTTACAGGGCCAGGGTAAGCGGCTACAATGAGCAGTTCTTC. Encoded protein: CASRPYRARVSGYNEQFF.

Written as DNA, the CDR3 is TGTGCCAGTAGTAGAAGGGGGAGCGACGGAAACACCATATATTTT. Protein sequence: CASSRRGSDGNTIYF. The V gene is TRBV19, the J gene TRBJ1-3; D is possibly TRBD1 (6 bases). The germline gives CDR1 LNHDA, CDR2 SQIVND (reference sequence). The V end lost 4 bases, the J end lost 4 bases, and 14 bases lay between the germline ends. The length of the CDR3 is 15 residues. The whole variable domain, remainder taken from reference TRBV19 and TRBJ1-3, is DGGITQSPKYLFRKEGQNVTLSCEQNLNHDAMYWYRQDPGQGLRLIYYSQIVNDFQKGDIAEGYSVSREKKESFPLTVTSAQKNPTAFYLCASSRRGSDGNTIYFGEGSWLTVV.

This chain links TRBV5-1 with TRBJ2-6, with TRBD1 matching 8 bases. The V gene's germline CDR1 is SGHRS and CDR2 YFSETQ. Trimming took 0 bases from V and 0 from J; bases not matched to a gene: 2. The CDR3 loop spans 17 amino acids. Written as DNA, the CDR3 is TGCGCCAGCAGCTTGGGACAGGGGAGCTCTGGGGCCAACGTCCTGACTTTC. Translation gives CASSLGQGSSGANVLTF.